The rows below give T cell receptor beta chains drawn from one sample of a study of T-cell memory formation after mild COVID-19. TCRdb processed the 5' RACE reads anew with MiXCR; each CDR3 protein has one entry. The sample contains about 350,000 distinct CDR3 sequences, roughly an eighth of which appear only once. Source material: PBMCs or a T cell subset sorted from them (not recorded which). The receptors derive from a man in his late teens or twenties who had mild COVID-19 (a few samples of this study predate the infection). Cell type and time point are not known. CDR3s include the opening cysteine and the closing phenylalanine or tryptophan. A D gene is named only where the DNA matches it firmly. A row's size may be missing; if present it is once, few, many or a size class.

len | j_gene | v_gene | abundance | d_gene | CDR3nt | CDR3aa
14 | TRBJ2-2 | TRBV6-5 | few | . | TGTGCCAGCAGTTTAGTACAGTCCACCGGGGAGCTGTTTTTT | CASSLVQSTGELFF
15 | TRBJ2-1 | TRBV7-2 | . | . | TGTGCCAGCAGCTCTCACCGACTTTCCGGCAATGAGCAGTTCTTC | CASSSHRLSGNEQFF
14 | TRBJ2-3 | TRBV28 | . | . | TGTGCCAGCAGTTTATCCCTGGTGCGGAAAACGCAGTATTTT | CASSLSLVRKTQYF
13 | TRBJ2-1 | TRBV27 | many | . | TGTGCCAGCAGTTTTTTGTCCTACAATGAGCAGTTCTTC | CASSFLSYNEQFF
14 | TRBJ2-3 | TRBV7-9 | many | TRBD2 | TGTGCCAGCAGCCCCGGACTAGAGGGAGATACGCAGTATTTT | CASSPGLEGDTQYF
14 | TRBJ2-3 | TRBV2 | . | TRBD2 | TGTGCCAGCAGGAGCGGGGGAAACACAGATACGCAGTATTTT | CASRSGGNTDTQYF
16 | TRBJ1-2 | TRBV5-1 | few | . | TGCGCCACCAAGCAGGAGGAGAAAGGGGAAACGGAAGGCTACACCTTC | CATKQEEKGETEGYTF
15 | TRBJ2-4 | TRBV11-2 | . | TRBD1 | TGTGCCAGCAGTACGGACAGGGGGGGTGGATACATTCAGTACTTC | CASSTDRGGGYIQYF
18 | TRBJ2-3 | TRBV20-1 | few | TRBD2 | TGCAGTGCTAGTTCAGGTAGCGGGGATTTCGGATTCACAGATACGCAGTATTTT | CSASSGSGDFGFTDTQYF
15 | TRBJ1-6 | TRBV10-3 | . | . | TGTGCCATCAGTGGTGGACAAAGAAATAATTCACCCCTCCACTTT | CAISGGQRNNSPLHF
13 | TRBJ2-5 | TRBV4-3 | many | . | TGCGCCAGCAGCCCCCTCAGGATGGGACCCCAGTACTTC | CASSPLRMGPQYF
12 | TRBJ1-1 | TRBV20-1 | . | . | TGCAGTGCTTGGGTCATGAACACTGAAGCTTTCTTT | CSAWVMNTEAFF
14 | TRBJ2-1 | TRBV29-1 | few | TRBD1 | TGCAGCGTTGACGGGACAGCATCCTACAATGAGCAGTTCTTC | CSVDGTASYNEQFF
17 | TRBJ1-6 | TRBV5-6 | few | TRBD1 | TGTGCCAGCACCGATGGGGTGCCGGACAGGGTCTCTTCACCCCTCCACTTT | CASTDGVPDRVSSPLHF
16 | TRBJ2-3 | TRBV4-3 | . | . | TGCGCCAGCAGCCAGAAGGGACTTTCTAGCACAGATACGCAGTATTTT | CASSQKGLSSTDTQYF
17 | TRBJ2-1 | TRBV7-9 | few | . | TGTGCCAGCAGCTTAGAGGTACTAGCCTCCTCTAACAATGAGCAGTTCTTC | CASSLEVLASSNNEQFF
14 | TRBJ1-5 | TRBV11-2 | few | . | TGTGCCAGCAGCGATGGGGAGAGCAATCAGCCCCAGCATTTT | CASSDGESNQPQHF
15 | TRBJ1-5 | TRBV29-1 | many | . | TGCAGCGTTGGTGATGGGTTGCTCGGCAATCAGCCCCAGCATTTT | CSVGDGLLGNQPQHF
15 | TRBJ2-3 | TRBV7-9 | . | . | TGTGCCAGCCGGAACCTAGCGTTTTACCCAGATACGCAGTATTTT | CASRNLAFYPDTQYF
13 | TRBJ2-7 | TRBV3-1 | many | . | TGTGCCAGCAGCCAAGAACTGTTGTTCGAGCAGTACTTC | CASSQELLFEQYF
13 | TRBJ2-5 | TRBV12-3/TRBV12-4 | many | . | TGTGCCAGCAGCCTCTACAACCAAGAGACCCAGTACTTC | CASSLYNQETQYF
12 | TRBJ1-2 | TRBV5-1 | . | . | TGCGCCAGCAGCGGAGAGCTCTATGGCTACACCTTC | CASSGELYGYTF
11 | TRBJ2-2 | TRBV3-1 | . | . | TGTGCCAGCAGCCACGACGGGGAGCTGTTTTTT | CASSHDGELFF
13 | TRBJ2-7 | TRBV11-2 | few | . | TGTGCCAGCAGCCCCGTTGGAGACAGGGAGCAGTACTTC | CASSPVGDREQYF
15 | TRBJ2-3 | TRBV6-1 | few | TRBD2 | TGTGCCAGCAGTGGACTAGCGGGGTCCACAGATACGCAGTATTTT | CASSGLAGSTDTQYF
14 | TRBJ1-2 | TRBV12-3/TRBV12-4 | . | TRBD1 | TGTGCCAGCAGGCCCCTGGACAGGGGAAGTGGCTACACCTTC | CASRPLDRGSGYTF
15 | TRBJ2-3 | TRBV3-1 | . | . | TGTGCCAGCAGCCAAGGCTTCTGGGGGCAAGATACGCAGTATTTT | CASSQGFWGQDTQYF
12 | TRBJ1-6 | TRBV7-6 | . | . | TGTGCCAGCCCTCCTGGGAATTCACCCCTCCACTTT | CASPPGNSPLHF
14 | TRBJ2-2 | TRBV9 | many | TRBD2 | TGTGCCAGTATGGCGGGGGGCCCCACCGGGGAGCTGTTTTTT | CASMAGGPTGELFF
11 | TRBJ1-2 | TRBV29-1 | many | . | TGCAGCGTTGAACTAGGCTATGGCTACACCTTC | CSVELGYGYTF
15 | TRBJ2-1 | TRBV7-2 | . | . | TGTGCCAGCAGCAACCCCGGGGGGCCTTACAATGAGCAGTTCTTC | CASSNPGGPYNEQFF
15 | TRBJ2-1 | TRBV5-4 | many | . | TGTGCCAGCAGCTTGCTTTCCCAGCACGACAATGAGCAGTTCTTC | CASSLLSQHDNEQFF
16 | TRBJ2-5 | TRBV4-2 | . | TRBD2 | TGTGCCAGCAGCCATACTAGCGGGGGGCAAAAAGAGACCCAGTACTTC | CASSHTSGGQKETQYF
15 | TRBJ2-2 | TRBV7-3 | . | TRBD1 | TGTGCCAGCAGCTTAGGGGGACAGGGAATCGGGGAGCTGTTTTTT | CASSLGGQGIGELFF
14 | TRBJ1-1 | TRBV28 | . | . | TGTGCCAGCAGTTTAGGAGGGGAGGTCACTGAAGCTTTCTTT | CASSLGGEVTEAFF
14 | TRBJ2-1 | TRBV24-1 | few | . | TGTGCCACCAGTGATTTTAATTCGGGGAGTGAGCAGTTCTTC | CATSDFNSGSEQFF
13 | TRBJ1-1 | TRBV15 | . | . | TGTGCCACCAGCAGAGTGGCGGGACCTGAAGCTTTCTTT | CATSRVAGPEAFF
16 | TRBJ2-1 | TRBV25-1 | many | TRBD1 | TGTGCCAGCAGTGAAGTGCAGGGGGACCCCTACAATGAGCAGTTCTTC | CASSEVQGDPYNEQFF
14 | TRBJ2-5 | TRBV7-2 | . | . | TGTGCCAGCAGCCAAGCGGGCGGGGACGGGACCCAGTACTTC | CASSQAGGDGTQYF
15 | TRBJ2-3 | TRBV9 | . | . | TGTGCCAGCAGCGCCGGAGGGGCAAACACAGATACGCAGTATTTT | CASSAGGANTDTQYF
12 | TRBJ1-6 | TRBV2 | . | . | TGTGCCAGCAGGTTAGACAATTCACCCCTCCACTTT | CASRLDNSPLHF
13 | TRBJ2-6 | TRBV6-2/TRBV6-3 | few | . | TGTGCCGTTTCGATCTCTGGGGCCAACGTCCTGACTTTC | CAVSISGANVLTF
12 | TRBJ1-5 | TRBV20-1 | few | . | TGCAGTGCGAGGCCCAATCATCAGCCCCAGCATTTT | CSARPNHQPQHF
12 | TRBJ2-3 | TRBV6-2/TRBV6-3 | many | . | TGTGCCAGCAGTTCGACCCCACAGACGCAGTATTTT | CASSSTPQTQYF
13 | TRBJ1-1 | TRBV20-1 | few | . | TGCAGTGCTAGAGATTTTAAAATACCTGAAGCTTTCTTT | CSARDFKIPEAFF
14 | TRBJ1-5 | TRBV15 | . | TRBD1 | TGTGCCACCAGCAGGGACAGGGCGAGGCAGCCCCAGCATTTT | CATSRDRARQPQHF
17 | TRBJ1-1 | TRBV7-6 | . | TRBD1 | TGTGCCAGCAGCTGGGGACAGGGGGTCGGCTCGAACACTGAAGCTTTCTTT | CASSWGQGVGSNTEAFF
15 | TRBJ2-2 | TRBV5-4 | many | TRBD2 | TGTGCCAGCAGCCCAGTAGCGGGGTCGGCCGGGGAGCTGTTTTTT | CASSPVAGSAGELFF
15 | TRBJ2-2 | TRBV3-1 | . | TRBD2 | TGTGCCAGCAGCTCCGGGACTAGTTTTTCCGGGGAGCTGTTTTTT | CASSSGTSFSGELFF
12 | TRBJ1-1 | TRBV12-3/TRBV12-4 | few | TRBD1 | TGTGCCAGCGGGACAGTGAACACTGAAGCTTTCTTT | CASGTVNTEAFF
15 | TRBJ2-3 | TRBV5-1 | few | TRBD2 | TGCGCCAGCAGCTCTAGCGGGGCGCCCACAGATACGCAGTATTTT | CASSSSGAPTDTQYF
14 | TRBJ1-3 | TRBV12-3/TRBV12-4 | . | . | TGTGCCAGCAGTTGGCAGGGTCTCAGAAACACCATATATTTT | CASSWQGLRNTIYF
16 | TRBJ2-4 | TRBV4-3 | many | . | TGCGCCAGCAGCCAGGACAGTTCGATAGCCAAAAACATTCAGTACTTC | CASSQDSSIAKNIQYF